Presented here are 24 T cell receptor beta chains from one specimen sequenced in a study of T cell changes during pregnancy in multiple sclerosis. This table comes from immunoSEQ multiplex PCR, and its TCRdb copy is limited to in-frame clones, with some not included. The data hold approximately 64,000 clones, with over 80% observed a single time. The specimen comprised peripheral blood, sampled in the first trimester of pregnancy. The receptors were sampled from a female donor with multiple sclerosis, enrolled in a pregnancy study.

The CDR3 DNA reads as TGTGCCTGGAGTGAGACAGGGGGAGATGGCTACACCTTC. Residues: CAWSETGGDGYTF. The gene calls are TRBV30 and TRBJ1-2; 9 bases are shared with TRBD1. J was trimmed by 6 bases and V by 1 base; bases with no gene match: 3. This CDR3 comprises 13 residues. CDR1 and CDR2 from the germline V gene are GTSNPN and SVGIG (reference sequence).

For the CDR3, the DNA is TGTGCCAGCAGTGAAACGGGAGATACGCAGTATTTT. Translation gives CASSETGDTQYF. The chain recombines TRBV6-1 with TRBJ2-3; D not certain. Germline values: CDR1 MNHNS, CDR2 SASEGT. The CDR3 sequence is 12 residues long. Trimming pared 2 bases from V and 5 bases from J, leaving 5 bases between.

This chain joins TRBV4-2 and TRBJ2-1, with TRBD1 as a possible D gene (6 bases). Germline loops: CDR1 LGHNA, CDR2 YNFKEQ. The V end lost 4 bases, the J end lost 7 bases, and 23 bases lay between the germline ends. This CDR3 comprises 17 residues. CDR3 residues: CASSPQMMGAILNEQFF. CDR3 sequence (DNA): TGTGCCAGCAGCCCCCAGATGATGGGGGCGATCTTAAATGAGCAGTTCTTC.

In nucleotides, the CDR3 is TGTGCCAGCAGTCCCCCGGGCTCTGGAAACACCATATATTTT. It yields the protein CASSPPGSGNTIYF. The chain combines TRBV6-6 with TRBJ1-3; D is unresolved. Trimming took off 5 bases at V and 0 bases at J, with 8 bases between the two ends. CDR1 and CDR2 from the germline V gene are MNHNY and SVGAGI (reference sequence). This CDR3 spans 14 amino acids.

The gene calls are TRBV18 and TRBJ1-1; D is unclear. Trimming removed 6 bases from V and 5 bases from J, with 13 bases in between. The CDR3 is made up of 13 amino acids. CDR1 KGHSH and CDR2 LQKENI come from the germline V gene. This chain's CDR3 is CASSGGLGTEAFF. The CDR3 DNA follows: TGTGCCAGCTCCGGAGGGCTGGGGACTGAAGCTTTCTTT.

V gene TRBV9 combines with J gene TRBJ2-7; the match to TRBD2 covers 9 bases. The CDR3 contains 16 residues. After removal of 0 bases from V and 9 bases from J, the junction contained 13 bases not matched to a gene. Germline values: CDR1 SGDLS, CDR2 YYNGEE. The DNA of the CDR3 is TGTGCCAGCAGCGTAGAGAGGCTAGCGGGGCCGGGCGGGCAGTACTTC. This encodes CASSVERLAGPGGQYF.

The chain is built from TRBV7-3 and TRBJ2-3, with a weak D call TRBD1 (5 bases). The CDR3 runs to 16 residues. Trimming took off 2 bases at V and 1 base at J, with 13 bases between the two ends. The V gene's germline CDR1 is SGHTA and CDR2 FQGTGA. CDR3 amino acids: CASSLFGGAGTDTQYF. The CDR3 DNA reads TGTGCCAGCAGCTTATTCGGTGGGGCTGGCACAGATACGCAGTATTTT.

The CDR3 region is CASSGTGTNNQPQHF. The CDR3 bases are TGTGCCAGTAGTGGTACCGGGACTAACAATCAGCCCCAGCATTTT. V is TRBV19 and J is TRBJ1-5, with D possibly matching TRBD1 (5 bases). This CDR3 spans 15 amino acids. The germline V gene has CDR1 LNHDA and CDR2 SQIVND (reference sequence). Trimming pared 5 bases from V and 3 bases from J, leaving 14 bases between.

The chain links TRBV18 to TRBJ2-1, with a weak D call TRBD1 (5 bases). Germline loops: CDR1 KGHSH, CDR2 LQKENI. Trimming removed 3 bases from V and 2 bases from J, with 17 bases in between. The CDR3 is 17 residues long. The CDR3: CASSPRPQGLPYNEQFF. The DNA of the CDR3 is TGTGCCAGCTCACCCCGGCCCCAGGGATTACCCTACAATGAGCAGTTCTTC.

The chain combines TRBV7-3 with TRBJ2-3; 7 bases map to TRBD2. This CDR3 comprises 14 residues. CDR1 and CDR2 from the germline V gene are SGHTA and FQGTGA. V shed 4 bases and J 2 bases; nucleotides not matched to a gene: 3. CDR3 nucleotide sequence: TGTGCCAGCAGCTCCCGGGACTACACAGATACGCAGTATTTT. Amino acids: CASSSRDYTDTQYF.

This sequence joins TRBV28 and TRBJ1-4; TRBD1 agrees at 7 bases. The CDR3 loop spans 15 amino acids. Germline V gene lookup returns CDR1 MDHEN and CDR2 SYDVKM. V was pared by 4 bases and J by 7 bases, with 9 bases of the junction left unmatched. The CDR3 spells CASSSRQGASEKLFF. CDR3 DNA sequence: TGTGCCAGCAGTTCGCGACAGGGTGCCAGTGAAAAACTGTTTTTT.

The chain combines TRBV13 with TRBJ2-7; 12 bases are shared with TRBD1. This CDR3 has 15 amino acids. Per the germline V gene, CDR1 is PRHDT and CDR2 is FYEKMQ (reference sequence). Unmatched junction bases numbered 8, after V lost 5 bases and J lost 6 bases. CDR3 residues: CASSAGTGGFSEQYF. DNA of the CDR3: TGTGCCAGCAGCGCCGGGACAGGGGGCTTCTCCGAGCAGTACTTC.

The chain couples TRBV6-6 to TRBJ1-5; D might be TRBD1 (6 bases). Trimming cost V 6 bases and J 6 bases, with 6 bases left between them. Per the germline V gene, CDR1 is MNHNY and CDR2 is SVGAGI (reference sequence). The CDR3 length is 11 residues. The CDR3 region is CASRGAQPQHF. Written as DNA, the CDR3 is TGTGCCAGCAGGGGGGCTCAGCCCCAGCATTTT.

The gene calls are TRBV5-8 and TRBJ2-1, with unresolved D. This CDR3 is 16 amino acids long. Trimming removed 5 bases at V and 0 bases at J, with 15 bases between. The germline V gene has CDR1 SGHTS and CDR2 YDEGEE. The CDR3 spells CASSSFEVSSYNEQFF. CDR3 nucleotide sequence: TGTGCCAGCAGTTCTTTTGAAGTTAGCTCCTACAATGAGCAGTTCTTC.

This chain uses TRBV6-1 with TRBJ1-1, with D perhaps matching TRBD1 (6 bases). Germline V gene data show CDR1 as MNHNS and CDR2 as SASEGT. This CDR3 is 13 amino acids long. Trimming took off 4 bases at V and 5 bases at J, with 11 bases between the two ends. CDR3 coding DNA: TGTGCCAGCAGTGTATTAGGGGGTACTGAAGCTTTCTTT. This gives the protein CASSVLGGTEAFF.

A note on this clone: Other DNA sequences in this specimen translate into the identical CDR3. The chain employs TRBV27 and TRBJ1-5; D gene ambiguous. The CDR3 is made up of 15 amino acids. The ends were cut back, 2 bases at V and 0 bases at J, with 8 bases in the middle. Per germline, CDR1 MNHEY and CDR2 SMNVEV (reference sequence). CDR3 DNA: TGTGCCAGCAGTTTACGGGGATATAGCAATCAGCCCCAGCATTTT. Its translation: CASSLRGYSNQPQHF.

Worth noting for this clone: In the same sample, other DNA sequences code for this CDR3. The V and J genes are TRBV6-5 and TRBJ1-5; tentative D call: TRBD1 (5 bases). Trimming removed 6 bases from V and 0 bases from J, with 12 bases in between. CDR1 is MNHEY, CDR2 SVGAGI, per germline. The CDR3 has 15 residues. The CDR3 region has the DNA TGTGCCAGCAGGGTCAGGGAATATAGCAATCAGCCCCAGCATTTT. This gives the protein CASRVREYSNQPQHF.

The CDR3 loop is CASSRRDSVAYEQYF. Here the CDR3 DNA reads TGTGCCAGCAGCCGCCGGGACTCGGTCGCCTACGAGCAGTACTTC. This sequence joins TRBV5-8 and TRBJ2-7, with a possible D match to TRBD2 (6 bases). V was pared by 4 bases and J by 2 bases, with 16 bases between. Germline V gene data show CDR1 as SGHTS and CDR2 as YDEGEE. The CDR3 spans 15 residues.

The rearrangement links TRBV5-6 to TRBJ2-4; D perhaps matches TRBD2 (6 bases). In germline, CDR1 is SGHDT, CDR2 YYEEEE. Trimming took 4 bases from V and 1 from J, leaving 12 bases between them. The CDR3 is 15 residues long. This chain's CDR3 is CASSDRGRAKNIQYF. In nucleotides, the CDR3 is TGTGCCAGCAGCGACCGGGGGAGGGCCAAAAACATTCAGTACTTC.

This clone was detected once. The junction departs from germline at one end; a sequencing error may be responsible. The chain is built from TRBV7-7 and TRBJ1-3; 7 bases map to TRBD1. This CDR3 is built from 14 residues. Per the germline V gene, CDR1 is SSHAT and CDR2 is FNYEAQ (reference sequence). This CDR3 reads CASSLDRASNTIYF. The CDR3 nucleotides read TGTGCTAGCAGCTTAGACAGGGCTTCGAACACCATATATTTT.

In DNA, the CDR3 is TGTGCCAGCAGTGAGTATGTCGGGACACTGAACACTGAAGCTTTCTTT. Its protein product is CASSEYVGTLNTEAFF. The chain links TRBV2 to TRBJ1-1, with a tentative D call TRBD1 (6 bases). This CDR3 is built from 16 residues. Trimming removed 3 bases at V and 0 bases at J, with 14 bases between. In germline, CDR1 is SNHLY, CDR2 FYNNEI.

The chain has TRBV6-6 and TRBJ1-1; TRBD1 is a possible D gene (6 bases). The germline gives CDR1 MNHNY, CDR2 SVGAGI (reference sequence). V lost 0 bases to trimming and J lost 0 bases, with 11 bases between them. The CDR3 covers 16 residues. CDR3 sequence (DNA): TGTGCCAGCAGTTACTCGGCAGGGGCTATGAACACTGAAGCTTTCTTT. Protein sequence: CASSYSAGAMNTEAFF.

J is TRBJ2-3 and V is TRBV14, with 13 positions matching TRBD2. The CDR3 loop spans 18 amino acids. V dropped 4 bases and J dropped 5; count of bases not matched to a gene: 12. CDR1 is SGHDN and CDR2 is FVKESK in the germline V gene. CDR3 in DNA: TGTGCCAGCAGCCCAACCACCGGACTAGCGGGAGCCATAGATACGCAGTATTTT. This encodes CASSPTTGLAGAIDTQYF.

The chain uses TRBV27 and TRBJ2-1; D is uncertain. Trimming cost V 3 bases and J 0 bases, with 6 bases left between them. CDR1 is MNHEY, CDR2 SMNVEV, per germline (reference sequence). The CDR3 is made up of 14 amino acids. CDR3 DNA: TGTGCCAGCAGTTTCCGGAGCTCCTACAATGAGCAGTTCTTC. Protein sequence: CASSFRSSYNEQFF.